This T cell receptor (beta chain) stems from a study of shared clonotypes between healthy human individuals. Clones were sequenced by immunoSEQ multiplex PCR, and TCRdb holds only the in-frame ones, with some missing. The repertoire holds 1,100,000 or so clones, with about four fifths as singletons. Study-level results: Approximately 4.5% was the fraction of naive CD4 clonotypes found shared across a handful of donors. Rarefaction revealed incomplete sorted-subset sequencing despite large depth.

Notes on this clone: Its antigen is currently unknown.

The sequence came from a man younger than 30 in good health. Some clones in this sample may be carry-over from other donors' samples. The material sequenced was memory CD4+ T cells from PBMCs. Subset given: CD45RA-negative fraction.

For the CDR3, the DNA is TGTGCCAGCAGCTTCTCAACAGCCACGGGTAGCTACGAGCAGTACTTC. As protein: CASSFSTATGSYEQYF. The V and J genes are TRBV11-3 and TRBJ2-7; D not resolved. Germline V gene lookup returns CDR1 SGHNT and CDR2 YENEEA. CDR3 length: 16 residues. Trimming removed 3 bases from V and 3 bases from J, with 18 bases in between.